Shown below are 17 T cell receptor beta chains from a single sample sequenced in a study of T cells in Graves' hyperthyroidism and ophthalmopathy. Amplification of TCR beta CDR3 regions was performed using RNA transcripts as template. Using the HTBI primer set, a first-round RT-PCR was run on the TCR CDR3. Via MiXCR, TCRdb re-called the multiplex PCR reads, giving one row per CDR3 protein. The table includes about 52,000 distinct CDR3 sequences, roughly half detected once. Material for sequencing was blood. These receptors were collected from a woman aged 50 to 65 with Graves' ophthalmopathy.

This clonotype occurred many times. V usage is TRBV27 and J usage is TRBJ1-5; 10 positions agree with TRBD1. The CDR3 is made up of 14 amino acids. Germline V gene data show CDR1 as MNHEY and CDR2 as SMNVEV (reference sequence). V shed 5 bases and J 6 bases; nucleotides not matched to a gene: 4. CDR3 region: CASSDRGLGQPQHF. In DNA form, the CDR3 reads TGTGCCAGCAGTGACAGGGGGCTTGGTCAGCCCCAGCATTTT.

Only a few counts were recorded for this clonotype. The chain combines TRBV6-2 or TRBV6-3 with TRBJ2-5; 13 bases match TRBD2. The junction had 6 bases not matched to a gene; V was cut back by 7 bases and J by 1 base. From germline, CDR1 is MNHEY and CDR2 SVGEGT. This CDR3 region has 16 residues. The CDR3 nucleotides read TGTGCCAGCACCTACGGACTAGCGGGGGTCCAAGAGACCCAGTACTTC. The encoded protein is CASTYGLAGVQETQYF.

This clonotype came up many times. The chain combines TRBV20-1 with TRBJ1-5; 9 bases are a match to TRBD1. This CDR3 is 12 amino acids long. Germline V lookup: CDR1 DFQATT, CDR2 SNEGSKA (reference sequence). The trim removed 5 bases at V and 4 bases at J, leaving 0 bases unmatched. CDR3 DNA: TGCAGTGCTGGGACAGGGAATCAGCCCCAGCATTTT. Translation gives CSAGTGNQPQHF.

There are many counts of this clonotype. The rearrangement links TRBV6-4 to TRBJ1-4; 8 bases match TRBD1. This CDR3 has 15 residues. Looked up from germline, CDR1 is MRHNA and CDR2 is SNTAGT. V lost 2 bases and J lost 7; bases outside the gene matches: 6. For the CDR3, the DNA is TGTGCCAGCAGTGACACGGACAGGGTTCGTGAAAAACTGTTTTTT. Translating it yields CASSDTDRVREKLFF.

About this clonotype itself: The CDR3 ends on some other residue instead of the conserved phenylalanine or tryptophan, so this is likely a read error. The DNA is omitted, as the CDR3 cannot be located on it reliably, and the CDR3 follows TCRdb's listing. The genes are TRBV3-1 and TRBJ2-6; the table's TRBD1 call for D was not verified on the DNA. CDR1 and CDR2 (germline): LGHDT, YNNKEL (reference sequence). Counting both end residues, the CDR3 totals 9 amino acids. CDR3: CASSQAYWT.

Comments on this clonotype: This CDR3 fails to terminate in the conserved phenylalanine or tryptophan, so it likely reflects a read error. The gene calls are TRBV4-1 and TRBJ2-3; 7 positions match TRBD2. Trimming cost V 0 bases and J 0 bases; bases outside gene matches: 3. The CDR3 has 16 amino acids. CDR1 and CDR2 (germline): MGHRA, YSYEKL. The CDR3 sequence: CASSQEGAGSTDTQYL. DNA for the CDR3: TGCGCCAGCAGCCAAGAAGGAGCGGGGAGCACAGATACGCAGTATCTT.

This chain joins TRBV7-3 and TRBJ2-7; TRBD2 matches 13 bases. This CDR3 is 17 amino acids long. The germline V gene has CDR1 SGHTA and CDR2 FQGTGA. J was trimmed by 7 bases and V by 5 bases; bases with no gene match: 14. CDR3: CASSQLAGGPRTGEQYF. Here the CDR3 DNA reads TGTGCCAGCAGCCAACTAGCGGGAGGGCCGCGCACCGGGGAGCAGTACTTC. The full variable domain, rest sourced from reference TRBV7-3 and TRBJ2-7, is GAGVSQTPSNKVTEKGKYVELRCDPISGHTALYWYRQSLGQGPEFLIYFQGTGAADDSGLPNDRFFAVRPEGSVSTLKIQRTERGDSAVYLCASSQLAGGPRTGEQYFGPGTRLTVT.

This clonotype was seen ten or more times. This chain joins TRBV20-1 and TRBJ2-5, with 9 bases fitting TRBD2. CDR1 is DFQATT and CDR2 is SNEGSKA in the germline V gene (reference sequence). CDR3 length equals 15 residues. Trimming at V came to 6 bases and at J to 0 bases, leaving 8 bases not matched to a gene. The CDR3 spells CSAPVASGDQETQYF. As DNA, the CDR3 is TGCAGTGCCCCCGTGGCTAGCGGGGACCAAGAGACCCAGTACTTC.

This clonotype was seen more than once but under ten times. This CDR3 fails to terminate in the conserved phenylalanine or tryptophan, so it likely reflects a read error. The limits of the CDR3 on the DNA are not certain, so only TCRdb's listed CDR3 is given. This rearrangement joins TRBV29-1 to TRBJ2-7; the table's D call TRBD2 went unverified against the DNA. The CDR3 extends over 11 residues, inclusive of both ends. The germline V gene encodes CDR1 SQVTM and CDR2 ANQGSEA. The CDR3 is CSAEGLAGRYL.

Remarks on this clonotype: The missing conserved phenylalanine or tryptophan at the end of this CDR3 makes a read error likely. The DNA is left out, because the CDR3 cannot be placed on it with certainty; the CDR3 is given as TCRdb lists it. This chain uses TRBV5-5 with TRBJ1-1. With termini counted, the CDR3 has 14 amino acids. Looked up from germline, CDR1 is SGHKS and CDR2 is YYEKEE (reference sequence). CDR3 residues: CASSQLTSNTEAFL.

Concerning this clonotype: Compared with germline, one end of the junction differs, possibly owing to a read error. The rearrangement links TRBV13 to TRBJ2-1; D possibly corresponds to TRBD2 (5 bases). There are 15 residues in the CDR3. Germline V gene data show CDR1 as PRHDT and CDR2 as FYEKMQ (reference sequence). The CDR3 sequence: CASSPRTVSYNERSF. The DNA for the CDR3 is TGTGCCAGCAGCCCAAGGACTGTCTCCTACAATGAGCGGTCCTTC.

This clonotype was counted many times. V usage is TRBV20-1 and J usage is TRBJ2-1; D possibly corresponds to TRBD1 (5 bases). The CDR3 length is 14 residues. CDR1 DFQATT and CDR2 SNEGSKA come from the germline V gene (reference sequence). The V gene lost 6 bases and the J gene lost 0 bases, with 12 bases spanning the gap. CDR3 sequence (DNA): TGCAGTGCAAAACAGGAGAGCTCCTACAATGAGCAGTTCTTC. The encoded protein is CSAKQESSYNEQFF.

This clonotype was found many times. This chain joins TRBV13 and TRBJ2-1, with TRBD2 identical over 8 bases. Trimming cost V 4 bases and J 6 bases; bases outside gene matches: 8. Germline CDR1 and CDR2: PRHDT and FYEKMQ (reference sequence). The CDR3 totals 15 residues. CDR3 residues: CASSYRGGPVNEQFF. The CDR3, as DNA: TGTGCCAGCAGCTACCGGGGGGGCCCGGTCAATGAGCAGTTCTTC. Complete variable domain (other parts from reference TRBV13 and TRBJ2-1): AAGVIQSPRHLIKEKRETATLKCYPIPRHDTVYWYQQGPGQDPQFLISFYEKMQSDKGSIPDRFSAQQFSDYHSELNMSSLELGDSALYFCASSYRGGPVNEQFFGPGTRLTVL.

Worth noting for this clonotype: Without the conserved terminal phenylalanine or tryptophan, this CDR3 likely stems from a read error. The DNA is left out, because the CDR3 cannot be placed on it with certainty; the CDR3 is given as TCRdb lists it. This sequence joins TRBV7-9 and TRBJ2-7; the DNA was not used to check the table's D call, TRBD2. The germline CDR1 and CDR2 sequences are SEHNR and FQNEAQ (reference sequence). The CDR3 contains 12 residues when both ends are counted. The CDR3 loop is CASSSLRSAGTS.

The J gene is TRBJ1-1, the V gene TRBV24-1; D perhaps matches TRBD1 (6 bases). Germline CDR1 and CDR2: KGHDR and SFDVKD. The CDR3 is 14 amino acids. The germline V and J ends were trimmed by 11 bases and 3 bases, with 18 bases remaining between them. For the CDR3, the DNA is TGTGCCAGCTTCTACAGGGTGGGATACACTGAAGCTTTCTTT. Its protein product is CASFYRVGYTEAFF.

Many counts were recorded for this clonotype. The V and J genes are TRBV5-4 and TRBJ2-7; D remains ambiguous. Deletions cut 4 bases from V and 6 bases from J, with 11 bases between. This CDR3 is 12 amino acids long. Germline CDR1 SGHNT, CDR2 YYREEE (reference sequence). The CDR3 coding sequence is TGTGCCAGCAGCCCCCGGAGTGGCGAGCAGTACTTC. Its translation: CASSPRSGEQYF.

This clonotype was picked up many times. The chain combines TRBV7-8 with TRBJ2-6; TRBD1 agrees at 8 bases. The V segment lost 5 bases and the J segment 0 bases; nucleotides outside the gene matches: 6. Germline lookup yields CDR1 SGHVS and CDR2 FQNEAQ. The CDR3 runs to 17 residues. CDR3 nucleotides: TGTGCCAGCAGCCCGGACAGGGTCGGCTCTGGGGCCAACGTCCTGACTTTC. Translation gives CASSPDRVGSGANVLTF.